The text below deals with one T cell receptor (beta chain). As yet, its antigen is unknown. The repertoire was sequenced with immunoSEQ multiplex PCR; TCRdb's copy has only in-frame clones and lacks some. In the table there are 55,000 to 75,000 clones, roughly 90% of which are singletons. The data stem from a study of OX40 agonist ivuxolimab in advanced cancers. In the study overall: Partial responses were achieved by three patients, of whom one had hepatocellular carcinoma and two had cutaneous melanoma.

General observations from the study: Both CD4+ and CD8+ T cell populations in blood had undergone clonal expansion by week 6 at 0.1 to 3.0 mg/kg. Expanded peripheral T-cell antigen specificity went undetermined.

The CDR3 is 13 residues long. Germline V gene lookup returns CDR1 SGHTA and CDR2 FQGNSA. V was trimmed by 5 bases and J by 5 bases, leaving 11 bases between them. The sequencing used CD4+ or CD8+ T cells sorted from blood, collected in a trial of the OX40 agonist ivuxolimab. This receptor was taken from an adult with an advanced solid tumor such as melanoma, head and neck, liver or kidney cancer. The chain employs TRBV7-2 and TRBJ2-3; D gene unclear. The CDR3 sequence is CASSLSREDTQYF. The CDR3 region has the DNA TGTGCCAGCAGCCTATCTAGGGAAGATACGCAGTATTTT.